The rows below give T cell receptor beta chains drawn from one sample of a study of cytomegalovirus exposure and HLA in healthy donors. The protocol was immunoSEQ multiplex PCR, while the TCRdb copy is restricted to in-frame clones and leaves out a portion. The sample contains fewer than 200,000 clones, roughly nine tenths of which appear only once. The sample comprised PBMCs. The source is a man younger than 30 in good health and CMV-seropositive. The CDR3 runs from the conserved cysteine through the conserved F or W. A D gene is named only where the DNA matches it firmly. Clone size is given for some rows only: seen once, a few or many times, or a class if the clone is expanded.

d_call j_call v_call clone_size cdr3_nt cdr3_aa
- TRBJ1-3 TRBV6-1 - TGTGCCAGCAGTGAAAACCAGGGGCCGGGAAACACCATATATTTT CASSENQGPGNTIYF
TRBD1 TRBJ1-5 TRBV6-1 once TGTGCCAGCAGTGGGTCGGGACAGGGCAATCAGCCCCAGCATTTT CASSGSGQGNQPQHF
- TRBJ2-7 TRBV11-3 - TGTGCCAGCAGCTTAGCTTGGCGGGACGAGCAGTACTTC CASSLAWRDEQYF
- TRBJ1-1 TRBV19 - TGTGCCAGTAGTATAGCCCGGACAGTTGAAGCTTTCTTT CASSIARTVEAFF
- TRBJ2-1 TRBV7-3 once TGTGCCAGCAGCCCCTCCTCGACTAGAATAGCGAATGAGCAGTTCTTC CASSPSSTRIANEQFF
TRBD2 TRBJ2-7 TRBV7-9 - TGTGCCAGCAGCTTACTGAGCGGGAGTTACAACGAGCAGTACTTC CASSLLSGSYNEQYF
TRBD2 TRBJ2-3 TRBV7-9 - TGTGCCAGCAGCTTAGGACTAGCTTATTTAGCTTCAGATACGCAGTATTTT CASSLGLAYLASDTQYF
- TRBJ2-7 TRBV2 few TGTGCCAGCAGTACCCAGTACGAGCAGTACTTC CASSTQYEQYF
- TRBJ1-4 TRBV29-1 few TGCAGCGCAGGGGTTCGGGAAAAACTGTTTTTT CSAGVREKLFF
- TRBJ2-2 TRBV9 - TGTGCCAGCAGCACCCGGGACTCAACCGGGGAGCTGTTTTTT CASSTRDSTGELFF
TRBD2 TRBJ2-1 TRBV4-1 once TGCGCCAGCAGCCAAGTGGGACTAGGGTCCAATGAGCAGTTCTTC CASSQVGLGSNEQFF
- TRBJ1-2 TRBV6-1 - TGTGCCAGCCAGGACAATAACTATGGCTACACCTTC CASQDNNYGYTF
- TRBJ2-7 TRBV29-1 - TGCAGCGTTGAAGATAGGTCAGGGGTGGCCTACGAGCAGTACTTC CSVEDRSGVAYEQYF
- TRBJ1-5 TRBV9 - TGTGCCAGTGGACAGAATAGCAATCAGCCCCAGCATTTT CASGQNSNQPQHF
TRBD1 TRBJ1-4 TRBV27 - TGTGCCAGCAGGGCGACAGGGTCTAATGAAAAACTGTTTTTT CASRATGSNEKLFF
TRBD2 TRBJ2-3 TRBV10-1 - TGCGCCTCAAGGACTAGCAGTAGCACAGATACGCAGTATTTT CASRTSSSTDTQYF
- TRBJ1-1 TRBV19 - TGTGCCAGTAGTATAGTCGCCGGGTATAGCACTGAAGCTTTCTTT CASSIVAGYSTEAFF
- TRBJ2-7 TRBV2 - TGTGCCAGCAGTGAAGCGGCTAGCTACGAGCAGTACTTC CASSEAASYEQYF
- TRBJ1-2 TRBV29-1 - TGCAGCGTTGTCCAGGGTGACGGCTATGGCTACACCTTC CSVVQGDGYGYTF
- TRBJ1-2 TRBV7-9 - TGTGCCAGCAGCCCTGAGGGAACCCGCGGCTACACCTTC CASSPEGTRGYTF
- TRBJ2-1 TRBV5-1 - TGCGCCAGCAGCCGCCCCCGTGGGACTGGAGACAATGAGCAGTTCTTC CASSRPRGTGDNEQFF
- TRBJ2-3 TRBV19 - TGTGCCAGTAGTACCACCGAGGATTTAGCAGATACGCAGTATTTT CASSTTEDLADTQYF
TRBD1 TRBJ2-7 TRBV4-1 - TGCGCCAGCAGCTTATCCGGGACAGGGGGCAACGAGCAGTACTTC CASSLSGTGGNEQYF
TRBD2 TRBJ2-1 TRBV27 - TGTGCCAGCTCAGGACTAGGCCCCAATGAGCAGTTCTTC CASSGLGPNEQFF
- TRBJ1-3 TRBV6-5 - TGTGCCAGCAGTGCGGGTCTGCGGGGAAACACCATATATTTT CASSAGLRGNTIYF
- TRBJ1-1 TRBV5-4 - TGTGCCAGCAGCTTATTTGGGGGGACTGAAGCTTTCTTT CASSLFGGTEAFF
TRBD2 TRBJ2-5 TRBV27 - TGTGCCAGCAAGGGCGCGGGAGTAGAGACCCAGTACTTC CASKGAGVETQYF
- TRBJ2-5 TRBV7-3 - TGTGCCAGCAGCTTAAGAGTTTCCGAGACCCAGTACTTC CASSLRVSETQYF
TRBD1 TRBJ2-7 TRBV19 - TGTGCCAGTAGTATCCCACAGGGGTCGGCCATCGAGCAGTACTTC CASSIPQGSAIEQYF
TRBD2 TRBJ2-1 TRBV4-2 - TGTGCCAGCAGCCAAGCTAGCGGGTCCTACAATGAGCAGTTCTTC CASSQASGSYNEQFF
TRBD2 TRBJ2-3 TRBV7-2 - TGTGCCAGCAGCCCTATGGCTCGGACTAGCATCCACACAGATACGCAGTATTTT CASSPMARTSIHTDTQYF
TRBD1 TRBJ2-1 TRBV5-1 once TGCGCCAGCAGCTTCACAGGGGACAATGAGCAGTTCTTC CASSFTGDNEQFF
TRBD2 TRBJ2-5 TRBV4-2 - TGTGCCAGCAGCCAAGGGCTAGCGGGATTCCTAGCTGAGACCCAGTACTTC CASSQGLAGFLAETQYF